One and the same sample provided the 26 T cell receptor beta chains below, sequenced in a study of CD4 T cells in relation to SARS-CoV-2 and coronaviruses. Unexposed donor CD4+ T cells date from about 2011-2018, before the COVID-19 pandemic. CD4+ T cells were isolated from the cells after about 11 days of culture. Sequencing was performed with immunoSEQ multiplex PCR; in TCRdb, only in-frame clones are kept and a portion is missing. The sample consists of some 21,000 clones, more than 65% of them appearing once. These TCRs' antigens remain unknown. Sequences were obtained from CD4+ T cells from PBMCs, cultured in vitro. Source of these receptors: a human donor in good health.

The CDR3 region has the DNA TGTGCCAGCAGCCGGGGACGGACGAACACTGAAGCTTTCTTT. This encodes CASSRGRTNTEAFF. V is TRBV7-2 and J is TRBJ1-1; D is perhaps TRBD1 (5 bases). This CDR3 has 14 amino acids. V was clipped by 5 bases and J by 1 base, with 11 bases between them. In germline, CDR1 is SGHTA, CDR2 FQGNSA. Full variable domain (rest looked up from reference TRBV7-2 and TRBJ1-1): GAGVSQSPSNKVTEKGKDVELRCDPISGHTALYWYRQSLGQGLEFLIYFQGNSAPDKSGLPSDRFSAERTGGSVSTLTIQRTQQEDSAVYLCASSRGRTNTEAFFGQGTRLTVV.

The DNA for the CDR3 is TGTGCCAGCTCACCACAGAGTGATGGCGGGGAGCTGTTTTTT. This gives the protein CASSPQSDGGELFF. The rearrangement uses TRBV18 and TRBJ2-2; unclear D gene. The CDR3 totals 14 residues. Trimming pared 1 base from V and 7 bases from J, leaving 10 bases between. Germline-derived CDR1 and CDR2 are KGHSH and LQKENI.

The chain has TRBV21-1 and TRBJ2-7; the table's TRBD2 call for D was not verified on the DNA. TRBV21-1 is flagged as a pseudogene. This CDR3 is 15 amino acids long. The CDR3 loop reads CASSIGTSGGYEQYF. The DNA for the CDR3 is TGTGCCAGCAGCATTGGGACTAGCGGGGGCTACGAGCAGTACTTC.

The chain couples TRBV10-3 to TRBJ2-3, with D unresolved. V lost 5 bases and J 3 bases, leaving 18 bases between the germline ends. This CDR3 has 16 amino acids. Germline CDR1 reads ENHRY; CDR2 reads SYGVKD. The CDR3 loop reads CAISQVSLTATDTQYF. For the CDR3, the DNA is TGTGCCATCAGTCAGGTCTCATTAACCGCTACAGATACGCAGTATTTT.

The V gene is TRBV4-3, the J gene TRBJ2-2; possibly TRBD2 for D (5 bases). Trimming cost V 2 bases and J 4 bases, with 11 bases left between them. The CDR3 consists of 15 residues. Germline CDR1 LGHNA, CDR2 YSLEER. The chain's CDR3 is CASSQSRAGTGELFF. CDR3 in DNA: TGCGCCAGCAGCCAAAGTAGGGCGGGCACCGGGGAGCTGTTTTTT.

The chain uses TRBV10-1 and TRBJ2-5; D remains ambiguous. The V gene's germline CDR1 is WNHNN and CDR2 SYGVQD (reference sequence). Trimming pared 6 bases from V and 5 bases from J, leaving 13 bases between. This CDR3 is built from 13 residues. This CDR3 is CASSRDPGETQYF. CDR3 bases: TGCGCCAGCAGCCGCGACCCGGGCGAGACCCAGTACTTC.

This clone was found a few times. J is TRBJ2-3 and V is TRBV10-3, with 7 bases aligning to TRBD2. The germline V gene has CDR1 ENHRY and CDR2 SYGVKD. V shed 4 bases and J 1 base; nucleotides not matched to a gene: 5. This CDR3 comprises 15 residues. The CDR3 coding sequence is TGTGCCATCAGTGCTTCCCGGGAGGGCACAGATACGCAGTATTTT. Residues: CAISASREGTDTQYF.

This rearrangement joins TRBV30 to TRBJ2-3; no firm D call. The V and J ends lost 0 bases and 5 bases respectively, with 3 bases between them. The CDR3 extends over 11 amino acids. Germline CDR1 reads GTSNPN; CDR2 reads SVGIG (reference sequence). The CDR3 DNA sequence: TGTGCCTGGAGTGTAAAAGATACGCAGTATTTT. Amino acid sequence: CAWSVKDTQYF.

V and J are TRBV9 and TRBJ2-1; TRBD2 aligns across 9 bases. Germline CDR1 SGDLS, CDR2 YYNGEE. J gave up 5 bases and V 0 bases, and 9 bases lay outside the gene matches. The CDR3 has 17 residues. The CDR3 sequence is CASSVGPRTSVNNEQFF. The DNA for the CDR3 is TGTGCCAGCAGCGTAGGCCCCAGGACTAGCGTTAACAATGAGCAGTTCTTC.

The chain employs TRBV19 and TRBJ2-6; unclear D gene. The germline V gene has CDR1 LNHDA and CDR2 SQIVND (reference sequence). The CDR3 loop spans 18 amino acids. Trimming shortened V by 1 base and J by 0 bases, and 13 bases separated the two germline ends. DNA of the CDR3: TGTGCCAGTAGTATAGCGATCAAACCAAACTCTGGGGCCAACGTCCTGACTTTC. Encoded protein: CASSIAIKPNSGANVLTF.

The V and J genes are TRBV3-1 (or the pseudogene TRBV3-2) and TRBJ2-4; D not resolved. Germline loops: CDR1 LGHDT, CDR2 YNNKEL (reference sequence). This CDR3 region has 11 residues. V dropped 4 bases and J dropped 4 bases, with 2 bases sitting between them. For the CDR3, the DNA is TGTGCCAGCAGCCGAAAAAACATTCAGTACTTC. It encodes CASSRKNIQYF.

V is TRBV19 and J is TRBJ2-7, with 7 bases fitting TRBD1. The CDR3 contains 18 residues. Per the germline V gene, CDR1 is LNHDA and CDR2 is SQIVND (reference sequence). The junction had 23 bases not matched to a gene; V was cut back by 6 bases and J by 6 bases. This chain's CDR3 is CASSKWGLRGQRWCEQYF. The CDR3 bases are TGTGCCAGTAGCAAATGGGGGTTGAGGGGGCAAAGATGGTGCGAGCAGTACTTC.

This clone showed up just a few times. The chain recombines TRBV4-1 with TRBJ1-2; 8 bases align to TRBD1. Germline CDR1 MGHRA, CDR2 YSYEKL. V gave up 0 bases and J gave up 4 bases; unmatched junction bases: 4. The CDR3 contains 15 residues. CDR3 residues: CASSQDRDRSYGYTF. The CDR3 DNA reads TGCGCCAGCAGCCAAGATAGGGACAGGTCCTATGGCTACACCTTC.

The CDR3 loop is CASNGGGKQNIQYF. For the CDR3, the DNA is TGTGCCAGCAATGGGGGGGGGAAACAGAACATTCAGTACTTC. This chain joins TRBV25-1 and TRBJ2-4; TRBD2 aligns across 7 bases. The junction had 10 bases not matched to a gene; V was cut back by 7 bases and J by 7 bases. CDR1 MGHDK and CDR2 SYGVNS come from the germline V gene. The CDR3 has 14 residues.

The rearrangement links TRBV10-2 to TRBJ1-4; the match to TRBD1 covers 9 bases. There are 15 residues in the CDR3. J was trimmed by 8 bases and V by 6 bases; bases with no gene match: 10. The V gene's germline CDR1 is WSHSY and CDR2 SAAADI. The DNA for the CDR3 is TGCGCCAGCAGGGACTCGGACAGGGGTGACGAAAAACTGTTTTTT. Protein: CASRDSDRGDEKLFF.

This clone was detected only a few times. This rearrangement joins TRBV19 to TRBJ1-2; TRBD1 matches 7 bases. Germline V gives CDR1 LNHDA, CDR2 SQIVND (reference sequence). This CDR3 region has 13 residues. Trimming took 7 bases from V and 11 from J; bases not matched to a gene: 13. CDR3 residues: CASTLTGARYYTF. DNA of the CDR3: TGTGCCAGTACACTAACAGGGGCTAGATATTACACCTTC. The full variable domain, completed using reference TRBV19 and TRBJ1-2, is DGGITQSPKYLFRKEGQNVTLSCEQNLNHDAMYWYRQDPGQGLRLIYYSQIVNDFQKGDIAEGYSVSREKKESFPLTVTSAQKNPTAFYLCASTLTGARYYTFGSGTRLTVV.

The J gene is TRBJ1-1, the V gene TRBV4-1; D is ambiguous. The V gene lost 6 bases and the J gene lost 5 bases, with 13 bases spanning the gap. Germline CDR1 is MGHRA and CDR2 is YSYEKL. This CDR3 has 13 residues. CDR3 in amino acids: CASSRGGETEAFF. CDR3 coding DNA: TGCGCCAGCAGTCGAGGCGGCGAGACTGAAGCTTTCTTT.

The chain links TRBV14 to TRBJ1-2, with a tentative D call TRBD1 (6 bases). CDR3 length equals 13 residues. Germline CDR1 and CDR2: SGHDN and FVKESK. The V gene lost 5 bases and the J gene lost 6 bases, with 13 bases spanning the gap. The CDR3 loop reads CASSKTGKDGYTF. The CDR3, as DNA: TGTGCCAGCAGCAAAACAGGGAAGGATGGCTACACCTTC.

Points on this clone: The junction departs from the called germline gene at one end, perhaps through a read error. The chain combines TRBV27 with TRBJ1-2, with unresolved D. The CDR3 length is 10 residues. In germline, CDR1 is MNHEY, CDR2 SMNVEV (reference sequence). The CDR3 bases are TGTGCCAGCAGCCCCCGGGTCCCCTCCTTC. Encoded protein: CASSPRVPSF.

The count of this clone is one. The chain carries TRBV18 and TRBJ2-4; TRBD1 might be the D (5 bases). From germline, CDR1 is KGHSH and CDR2 LQKENI. Trimming stripped 0 bases from V and 9 bases from J, with 9 bases between. This CDR3 region has 13 residues. CDR3: CASSPPTVGIQYF. The CDR3 nucleotides read TGTGCCAGCTCACCACCGACAGTCGGCATTCAGTACTTC. Filled out from reference TRBV18 and TRBJ2-4, the complete variable domain reads NAGVMQNPRHLVRRRGQEARLRCSPMKGHSHVYWYRQLPEEGLKFMVYLQKENIIDESGMPKERFSAEFPKEGPSILRIQQVVRGDSAAYFCASSPPTVGIQYFGAGTRLSVL.

The chain couples TRBV6-5 to TRBJ1-6; D is unclear. Germline V gives CDR1 MNHEY, CDR2 SVGAGI. The CDR3 runs 16 residues. Trimming took 0 bases from V and 7 from J, leaving 13 bases between them. The CDR3 loop is CASSYSSQLLNSPLHF. CDR3 nucleotides: TGTGCCAGCAGTTACTCGAGTCAGTTACTCAATTCACCCCTCCACTTT.

The gene calls are TRBV19 and TRBJ1-4; maybe TRBD1 (6 bases). Trimming removed 5 bases at V and 4 bases at J, with 14 bases between. Germline-derived CDR1 and CDR2 are LNHDA and SQIVND (reference sequence). This CDR3 spans 15 amino acids. Here the CDR3 reads CASSPQGLGNEKLFF. The CDR3 coding sequence is TGTGCCAGTAGTCCCCAGGGGCTGGGTAATGAAAAACTGTTTTTT.

The chain's CDR3 is CASSQDDYSYEQYF. The CDR3 DNA reads as TGTGCCAGCAGCCAAGATGACTACTCCTACGAGCAGTACTTC. The chain is built from TRBV4-2 and TRBJ2-7, with a possible D match to TRBD2 (5 bases). Germline V gives CDR1 LGHNA, CDR2 YNFKEQ. The ends were cut back, 0 bases at V and 0 bases at J, with 6 bases in the middle. The CDR3 spans 14 residues.

The rearrangement links TRBV5-1 to TRBJ2-3; the match to TRBD2 covers 8 bases. V lost 0 bases, J lost 6 bases, and 12 bases stayed unmatched. This CDR3 is 17 amino acids long. Per germline, CDR1 SGHRS and CDR2 YFSETQ. The CDR3 region has the DNA TGCGCCAGCAGCTTGGTGGGGCTAGCGGGCAATATGGATACGCAGTATTTT. It translates to CASSLVGLAGNMDTQYF.

J is TRBJ2-1 and V is TRBV10-3; 11 positions match TRBD2. V gave up 0 bases and J gave up 5 bases; unmatched junction bases: 9. Germline values: CDR1 ENHRY, CDR2 SYGVKD. CDR3 size: 18 residues. DNA of the CDR3: TGTGCCATCAGTGAGTCATATAGTGAACTAGCGGGGGACAATGAGCAGTTCTTC. This codes for CAISESYSELAGDNEQFF.

CDR3 nucleotides: TGTGCCAGCAGTCCGGACAGGGTTGATGGCTACACCTTC. Amino acid sequence: CASSPDRVDGYTF. The chain couples TRBV2 to TRBJ1-2; TRBD1 aligns across 8 bases. Germline V gene lookup returns CDR1 SNHLY and CDR2 FYNNEI. The CDR3 runs 13 residues. Trimming removed 5 bases from V and 6 bases from J; junction bases left unmatched: 5. The whole variable domain, filled in from reference TRBV2 and TRBJ1-2, reads EPEVTQTPSHQVTQMGQEVILRCVPISNHLYFYWYRQILGQKVEFLVSFYNNEISEKSEIFDDQFSVERPDGSNFTLKIRSTKLEDSAMYFCASSPDRVDGYTFGSGTRLTVV.